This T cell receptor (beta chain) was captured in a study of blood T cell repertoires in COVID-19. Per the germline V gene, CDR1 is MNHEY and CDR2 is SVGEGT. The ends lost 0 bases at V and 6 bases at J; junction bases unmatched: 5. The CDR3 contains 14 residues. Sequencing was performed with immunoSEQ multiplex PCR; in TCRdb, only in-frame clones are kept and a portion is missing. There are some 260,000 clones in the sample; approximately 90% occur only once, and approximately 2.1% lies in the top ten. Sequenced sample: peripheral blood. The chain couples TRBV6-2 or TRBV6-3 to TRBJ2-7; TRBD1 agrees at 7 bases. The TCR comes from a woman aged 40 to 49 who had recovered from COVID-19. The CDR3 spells CASSYSTGFVEQYF. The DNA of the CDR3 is TGTGCCAGCAGTTACTCGACAGGGTTCGTCGAGCAGTACTTC.